This TCR beta chain comes out of a study of post-analysis software for immune sequencing data. Study-wide results and limits: Clustering by F measure revealed strong co-clustering among samples prepared together in one batch. TRBV5-6, TRBV5-1 and TRBV20-1 belonged to a set of about five TRBV segments that were more frequent in patients than controls.

Unique molecular identifiers had been added to the TCR beta cDNA libraries. MiXCR was run by TCRdb on the PCR reads, yielding one entry per CDR3 protein. In the table there are fewer than 900,000 distinct CDR3 sequences, about 45% of which are singletons. The V and J ends lost 0 bases and 9 bases, in that order; junction bases with no gene match: 3. Germline CDR1 is LNHNV and CDR2 is YYDKDF (reference sequence). The CDR3 consists of 15 residues. This clonotype was recorded a few times. Antigen unknown. Source material: blood. This TCR came from a girl between 10 and 17 years old with multiple sclerosis. This chain uses TRBV15 with TRBJ2-1; 12 nucleotides match TRBD2. The CDR3 sequence is CATSRETSGSSEQFF. For the CDR3, the DNA is TGTGCCACCAGCAGAGAGACTAGCGGGAGCTCTGAGCAGTTCTTC.